Following are 23 T cell receptor beta chains from one sample sequenced in a study of cytomegalovirus exposure and HLA in healthy donors. The PCR ran on 60 Vbeta and 13 Jbeta primers. The assay was immunoSEQ multiplex PCR, and TCRdb's table has in-frame clones only and misses some. The data hold roughly 160,000 clones, with roughly 80% observed a single time. Sequencing was performed on PBMCs. Receptors originate from a female donor in good health and CMV-seronegative.

The chain employs TRBV4-1 and TRBJ1-2; weak D call: TRBD1 (5 bases). Trimming left V 0 bases short and J 4 bases short, with 9 bases between. The CDR3 consists of 14 residues. Germline-derived CDR1 and CDR2 are MGHRA and YSYEKL. The CDR3 reads CASSQEGAPYGYTF. The CDR3 DNA is TGCGCCAGCAGCCAAGAAGGGGCCCCCTATGGCTACACCTTC.

The V gene is TRBV6-1, the J gene TRBJ2-3; D possibly corresponds to TRBD1 (6 bases). The CDR3 loop spans 15 amino acids. Germline assignment: CDR1 MNHNS and CDR2 SASEGT. Trimming left V 6 bases short and J 6 bases short, with 19 bases between. The CDR3 DNA follows: TGTGCCAGCAGGGGGGCCCCCGGGCCAGCGGATACGCAGTATTTT. Translated: CASRGAPGPADTQYF.

This chain uses TRBV4-3 with TRBJ2-7, with D maybe TRBD2 (5 bases). V lost 0 bases to trimming and J lost 2 bases, with 17 bases between them. There are 17 residues in the CDR3. Germline V gene lookup returns CDR1 LGHNA and CDR2 YSLEER. CDR3 sequence: CASSQDYWRALTYEQYF. DNA of the CDR3: TGCGCCAGCAGCCAAGATTACTGGCGGGCCCTAACCTACGAGCAGTACTTC.

For this clone: A junction end diverges from the germline sequence, so it may reflect a read error. Within the sample, other DNA sequences also encode this same CDR3. This chain joins TRBV10-1 and TRBJ2-1, with D maybe TRBD2 (5 bases). The V gene's germline CDR1 is WNHNN and CDR2 SYGVQD (reference sequence). The CDR3 totals 13 residues. The CDR3 coding sequence is TGCGCTAGCAGTGAGTTAGCGTTCAATGAGCAGTTCTTC. Its protein is CASSELAFNEQFF.

The chain carries TRBV5-6 and TRBJ2-7, with TRBD2 as a possible D gene (7 bases). Germline CDR1 and CDR2: SGHDT and YYEEEE. The V gene lost 4 bases and the J gene lost 7 bases, with 18 bases spanning the gap. This CDR3 is 14 amino acids long. CDR3 sequence (DNA): TGTGCCAGCAGCCCCCGGGGGGCGCCCCGGGAGCAGTACTTC. This encodes CASSPRGAPREQYF.

CDR3 DNA: TGTGCCAGCAGTGAAGGGCCCGGACAGGGCTATGAGCAGTTCTTC. It yields the protein CASSEGPGQGYEQFF. The V call is TRBV6-1, the J call TRBJ2-1, with 8 bases matching TRBD1. Germline V gene lookup returns CDR1 MNHNS and CDR2 SASEGT. J gave up 8 bases and V 1 base, and 7 bases lay outside the gene matches. This CDR3 is 15 amino acids long.

The CDR3 DNA sequence: TGTGCCAGCAGCTCCGGGACAGGGAGGAATCAGCCCCAGCATTTT. Amino acids: CASSSGTGRNQPQHF. The chain recombines TRBV7-2 with TRBJ1-5; 9 nucleotides agree with TRBD1. V trimming: 4 bases; J trimming: 4 bases; junction bases outside the gene matches: 5. This CDR3 has 15 residues. Germline loops: CDR1 SGHTA, CDR2 FQGNSA. Variable domain in full (rest from reference TRBV7-2 and TRBJ1-5): GAGVSQSPSNKVTEKGKDVELRCDPISGHTALYWYRQSLGQGLEFLIYFQGNSAPDKSGLPSDRFSAERTGGSVSTLTIQRTQQEDSAVYLCASSSGTGRNQPQHFGDGTRLSIL.

The chain joins TRBV2 to TRBJ2-7; a weak D match, TRBD2 (6 bases). Trimming shortened V by 0 bases and J by 4 bases, and 16 bases separated the two germline ends. This CDR3 is built from 16 residues. Germline assignment: CDR1 SNHLY and CDR2 FYNNEI. Here the CDR3 reads CASSEALGLRGYEQYF. The DNA for the CDR3 is TGTGCCAGCAGTGAAGCGCTGGGACTCCGGGGGTACGAGCAGTACTTC.

This clone has only a few counts. J is TRBJ1-5 and V is TRBV19; 9 bases fit TRBD1. This CDR3 has 18 amino acids. Trimming took 5 bases from V and 1 from J; bases not matched to a gene: 12. Germline CDR1 reads LNHDA; CDR2 reads SQIVND (reference sequence). The CDR3 loop reads CASSPEPRDRESNQPQHF. The CDR3 DNA reads as TGTGCCAGTAGTCCCGAACCCCGGGACAGGGAGAGCAATCAGCCCCAGCATTTT.

V usage is TRBV2 and J usage is TRBJ1-6, with a weak D call TRBD1 (6 bases). Per the germline V gene, CDR1 is SNHLY and CDR2 is FYNNEI. Trimming shortened V by 0 bases and J by 9 bases, and 15 bases separated the two germline ends. CDR3 length: 16 residues. The CDR3, as DNA: TGTGCCAGCAGTGAAGCCGGGGGGGGGCGGATTTCACCCCTCCACTTT. As protein: CASSEAGGGRISPLHF.

The V gene is TRBV6-5, the J gene TRBJ1-1; maybe TRBD1 (6 bases). Germline values: CDR1 MNHEY, CDR2 SVGAGI. The CDR3 has 14 residues. Trimming cost V 1 base and J 11 bases, with 17 bases left between them. The CDR3 DNA is TGTGCCAGCAGTTACTTTAAGGGGGACATTAGGGCTTTCTTT. This translates into CASSYFKGDIRAFF.

V and J are TRBV4-1 and TRBJ2-1, with TRBD2 identical over 7 bases. V lost 1 base and J lost 0; bases outside the gene matches: 3. CDR1 is MGHRA and CDR2 is YSYEKL in the germline V gene. The CDR3 is made up of 16 amino acids. In DNA form, the CDR3 reads TGCGCCAGCAGCCAAGGCGGCGGGAGCTCCTACAATGAGCAGTTCTTC. This translates into CASSQGGGSSYNEQFF.

The genes are TRBV21-1 and TRBJ1-1. TRBV21-1 is a pseudogene. The CDR3 consists of 13 residues. CDR3: CASSKVNGTEAFF. The CDR3 coding sequence is TGTGCCAGCAGCAAAGTTAACGGCACTGAAGCTTTCTTT.

In this sample, this clone turned up a few times. The chain recombines TRBV5-1 with TRBJ2-5; D may be TRBD1 (6 bases). Between the trimmed V and J ends, which lost 4 bases and 6 bases, there was a span of 16 bases. This CDR3 contains 14 residues. Per germline, CDR1 SGHRS and CDR2 YFSETQ. The CDR3 DNA reads as TGCGCCAGCAGCATCCCGGACAGCCGGAAGACCCAGTACTTC. Residues: CASSIPDSRKTQYF.

This clone was seen only once. The J gene is TRBJ1-3, the V gene TRBV7-2, with 10 positions matching TRBD1. The CDR3 loop spans 14 amino acids. Trimming removed 6 bases from V and 9 bases from J; junction bases left unmatched: 8. The germline V gene has CDR1 SGHTA and CDR2 FQGNSA. CDR3 in amino acids: CASRPGTGVSTIYF. DNA of the CDR3: TGTGCCAGCAGGCCCGGGACAGGGGTTAGCACCATATATTTT.

The gene calls are TRBV4-1 and TRBJ2-5; D possibly corresponds to TRBD2 (6 bases). Between the trimmed V and J ends, which lost 3 bases and 5 bases, there was a span of 13 bases. CDR1 is MGHRA, CDR2 YSYEKL, per germline. The CDR3 length is 14 residues. CDR3 in DNA: TGCGCCAGCAGCCACCGGGAGATAGGCGAGACCCAGTACTTC. This gives the protein CASSHREIGETQYF.

The rearrangement links TRBV5-1 to TRBJ2-5; TRBD1 is a possible D gene (5 bases). The V gene lost 0 bases and the J gene lost 5 bases, with 11 bases spanning the gap. Looked up from germline, CDR1 is SGHRS and CDR2 is YFSETQ. The CDR3 sequence is 14 residues long. The CDR3, as DNA: TGCGCCAGCAGCTTGGGATCAGGGTGGGAGACCCAGTACTTC. Translated: CASSLGSGWETQYF.

V gene TRBV7-2 combines with J gene TRBJ2-2, with 7 bases matching TRBD1. This CDR3 contains 16 residues. Trimming removed 4 bases from V and 9 bases from J; junction bases left unmatched: 14. Per germline, CDR1 SGHTA and CDR2 FQGNSA. CDR3 in DNA: TGTGCCAGCAGCTCACGCTCGGACAGGACCCCTCGGGAGCTGTTTTTT. Translation gives CASSSRSDRTPRELFF.

The chain recombines TRBV9 with TRBJ2-3; 9 bases line up with TRBD2. Trimming at V came to 1 base and at J to 2 bases, leaving 11 bases not matched to a gene. CDR3 length equals 18 residues. Germline CDR1 and CDR2: SGDLS and YYNGEE. CDR3 bases: TGTGCCAGCAGCGTACACTCCGGGACTAGCAGTTTCACAGATACGCAGTATTTT. It specifies CASSVHSGTSSFTDTQYF.

This clone was seen only once. The chain employs TRBV28 and TRBJ2-2, with TRBD1 identical over 8 bases. Trimming removed 5 bases from V and 5 bases from J; junction bases left unmatched: 4. CDR3 length equals 14 residues. Germline loops: CDR1 MDHEN, CDR2 SYDVKM. The CDR3 sequence: CASSGDRFTGELFF. The CDR3 DNA sequence: TGTGCCAGCAGTGGGGACAGGTTTACCGGGGAGCTGTTTTTT. Complete variable domain (other parts from reference TRBV28 and TRBJ2-2): DVKVTQSSRYLVKRTGEKVFLECVQDMDHENMFWYRQDPGLGLRLIYFSYDVKMKEKGDIPEGYSVSREKKERFSLILESASTNQTSMYLCASSGDRFTGELFFGEGSRLTVL.

This clone was observed a few times. V and J are TRBV6-1 and TRBJ2-1; D possibly corresponds to TRBD1 (5 bases). V shed 6 bases and J shed 6 bases, with 15 bases lying between them. There are 14 residues in the CDR3. Germline V gene data show CDR1 as MNHNS and CDR2 as SASEGT. The CDR3 sequence: CASSRDPHTNEQFF. As DNA, the CDR3 is TGTGCCAGCAGCAGGGATCCCCATACCAATGAGCAGTTCTTC.

The CDR3: CASSPGGPGNTIYF. The CDR3 DNA reads TGTGCCAGCAGCCCCGGGGGACCGGGAAACACCATATATTTT. The chain uses TRBV9 and TRBJ1-3; D is perhaps TRBD1 (5 bases). Germline-derived CDR1 and CDR2 are SGDLS and YYNGEE. Trimming took 4 bases from V and 4 from J, leaving 12 bases between them. The CDR3 consists of 14 residues. The entire variable domain, with the rest obtained from reference TRBV9 and TRBJ1-3, is as follows: DSGVTQTPKHLITATGQRVTLRCSPRSGDLSVYWYQQSLDQGLQFLIQYYNGEERAKGNILERFSAQQFPDLHSELNLSSLELGDSALYFCASSPGGPGNTIYFGEGSWLTVV.

The chain links TRBV9 to TRBJ2-5; no firm D call. The CDR3 has 14 residues. Germline CDR1 and CDR2: SGDLS and YYNGEE. V shed 5 bases and J shed 0 bases, with 11 bases lying between them. Here the CDR3 reads CASSVAGYQETQYF. The DNA of the CDR3 is TGTGCCAGCAGTGTGGCAGGTTACCAAGAGACCCAGTACTTC.